The 7 T cell receptor beta chains reported below all come from one sample, sequenced in a study of blood T cells in healthy people across ages (dated by TCRdb to 2015 to 2017). Receptor libraries were prepared by 5' RACE. TCRdb names Illumina HiSeq 2500 as the instrument used. A second PCR of 7 to 11 cycles was performed with a sample-barcoded 5' primer and a J-beta primer mix. In TCRdb, the public reads were trimmed at Q25 with fastp and aligned with MiXCR, with productive beta chains retained. Merged by CDR3 protein, the rows form single entries marked with the most common genes and DNA. The sample table records about 1.5 million distinct CDR3 sequences; approximately 42% of these occur just once. The ten most abundant clones make up roughly 3.7% of the sample. Sequenced sample: blood. The origin of the receptors is a woman between 18 and 29 years old in good health.

A single count supports this clonotype. This chain connects TRBV27 to TRBJ2-1; 12 bases agree with TRBD2. The CDR3 spans 15 residues. The V segment lost 6 bases and the J segment 8 bases; nucleotides outside the gene matches: 8. The V gene's germline CDR1 is MNHEY and CDR2 SMNVEV (reference sequence). The CDR3 here is CASSRGLAGLHEQFF. CDR3 in DNA: TGTGCCAGCAGCAGAGGACTAGCGGGATTACATGAGCAGTTCTTC.

This clonotype was detected only a few times. The J gene is TRBJ1-1, the V gene TRBV7-9; D is unclear. This CDR3 region has 13 residues. The germline V gene has CDR1 SEHNR and CDR2 FQNEAQ (reference sequence). V lost 8 bases, J lost 1 base, and 11 bases lay in between. CDR3 protein: CASGAQANTEAFF. DNA of the CDR3: TGTGCCAGCGGCGCGCAGGCGAACACTGAAGCTTTCTTT.

The chain has TRBV29-1 and TRBJ2-7; D call uncertain. In germline, CDR1 is SQVTM, CDR2 ANQGSEA. The CDR3 sequence is 13 residues long. Trimming removed 8 bases from V and 3 bases from J, with 17 bases in between. The CDR3 DNA is TGCAGCACCTGGACGGACCAGATCTACGAGCAGTACTTC. Residues: CSTWTDQIYEQYF.

This clonotype was found a few times. J is TRBJ2-1 and V is TRBV6-6, with 9 positions matching TRBD2. The germline CDR1 and CDR2 sequences are MNHNY and SVGAGI (reference sequence). The V gene end was trimmed by 3 bases and the J gene end by 7 bases; junction bases not matched to a gene: 4. The CDR3 consists of 14 residues. CDR3 DNA sequence: TGTGCCAGCAGTTATAGCGGGAGATCGAATGAGCAGTTCTTC. This encodes CASSYSGRSNEQFF.

In its sample, this clonotype was seen a few times. With a much larger clone just one base away, this may be a read error. J is TRBJ1-2 and V is TRBV12-3 or TRBV12-4; maybe TRBD1 (5 bases). Trimming stripped 7 bases from V and 2 bases from J, with 11 bases between. The CDR3 is 13 amino acids. The CDR3 region has the DNA TGTGCCAGCACCCTCAGGGAGAACTATGGCTACACCTTC. This translates into CASTLRENYGYTF.

V usage is TRBV27 and J usage is TRBJ2-3; the D is unclear. The germline V gene encodes CDR1 MNHEY and CDR2 SMNVEV (reference sequence). Trimming removed 5 bases from V and 8 bases from J, with 20 bases in between. This CDR3 region has 15 residues. The CDR3 DNA reads TGTGCCAGCAGTAAAGACACCCGGGTGGGCGGTACGCAGTATTTT. Translation: CASSKDTRVGGTQYF.

The chain links TRBV6-5 to TRBJ1-2; D call uncertain. V lost 6 bases, J lost 4 bases, and 12 bases lay in between. The length of the CDR3 is 13 residues. In germline, CDR1 is MNHEY, CDR2 SVGAGI. CDR3 amino acids: CASSWFVGYGYTF. The CDR3 DNA reads TGTGCCAGCAGCTGGTTCGTAGGCTATGGCTACACCTTC.